This TCR beta chain was recorded in a study of blood T cells in healthy people across ages. Germline assignment: CDR1 MDHEN and CDR2 SYDVKM. The V segment lost 10 bases and the J segment 0 bases; nucleotides outside the gene matches: 10. The CDR3 is 16 amino acids. Alongside a J-beta primer mix, a sample-barcoded 5' primer served in a second PCR lasting about 7 to 12 cycles. One entry per CDR3 protein results from TCRdb running MiXCR on the 5' RACE reads. The sample records about 1.5 million distinct CDR3 sequences, approximately 40% being singletons. J is TRBJ2-3 and V is TRBV28; TRBD1 aligns across 10 bases. This TCR was recovered from a woman in her late teens or twenties in good health. The sample taken for sequencing was blood. The CDR3, as DNA: TGTGCCACCTCGTCACCGGGACAGGGGAGCACAGATACGCAGTATTTT. Amino acid sequence: CATSSPGQGSTDTQYF.